This T cell receptor beta chain was sequenced during a study of molecular identifiers for immune sequencing clone quantification. Study background: In replicates, the authors split RNA from roughly 20,000 or 100,000 naive CD8 cells five ways and sequenced four.

This clonotype was counted at least ten times. Previously reported methods and listed TCR primers produced the bulk TCR libraries. TCRdb re-called the PCR reads with MiXCR, one entry per CDR3 protein. This sample has 88,000 or so distinct CDR3 sequences, with roughly a fifth found just once. This CDR3 comprises 14 residues. Germline assignment: CDR1 WSHSY and CDR2 SAAADI. The ends lost 10 bases at V and 4 bases at J; junction bases unmatched: 4. The J gene is TRBJ2-3, the V gene TRBV10-2; 14 bases fit TRBD2. Sequencing input: naive CD8+ T cells from blood, with Jurkat cell RNA spiked in. Subset reported: FACS-sorted CD8+CD4-CCR7+CD45RA+ naive T cells. This sequence was found in a human donor in good health. Some libraries in this study had Jurkat cell RNA spiked in. The CDR3 nucleotides read TGCGCCATCGGGACTAGCGGGGGACCAGATACGCAGTATTTT. Residues: CAIGTSGGPDTQYF.